This TCR beta chain was retrieved from a study of early T cells in non-severe SARS-CoV-2 infection. Study in general: Unsorted whole blood bulk RNA was sequenced, with unpaired chains.

As part of library construction, unique molecular identifiers were attached to individual cDNA molecules. A single record per CDR3 protein comes from TCRdb applying MiXCR to the 5' RACE reads. Of about 32,000 distinct CDR3 sequences in the sample, less than 6.5% are singletons; the top ten hold roughly 3.6%. What was sequenced was whole blood. The receptor was derived from an adult who was a healthcare worker with PCR-confirmed SARS-CoV-2 infection or an uninfected control (not recorded which).

The CDR3 protein is CASAIDRNNEQFF. CDR3 bases: TGTGCCAGCGCCATAGACAGAAACAATGAGCAGTTCTTC. This chain uses TRBV11-2 with TRBJ2-1, with D tentatively TRBD1 (5 bases). The CDR3 runs 13 residues. The V gene's germline CDR1 is SGHAT and CDR2 FQNNGV. Between the trimmed V and J ends, which lost 8 bases and 5 bases, there was a span of 13 bases.